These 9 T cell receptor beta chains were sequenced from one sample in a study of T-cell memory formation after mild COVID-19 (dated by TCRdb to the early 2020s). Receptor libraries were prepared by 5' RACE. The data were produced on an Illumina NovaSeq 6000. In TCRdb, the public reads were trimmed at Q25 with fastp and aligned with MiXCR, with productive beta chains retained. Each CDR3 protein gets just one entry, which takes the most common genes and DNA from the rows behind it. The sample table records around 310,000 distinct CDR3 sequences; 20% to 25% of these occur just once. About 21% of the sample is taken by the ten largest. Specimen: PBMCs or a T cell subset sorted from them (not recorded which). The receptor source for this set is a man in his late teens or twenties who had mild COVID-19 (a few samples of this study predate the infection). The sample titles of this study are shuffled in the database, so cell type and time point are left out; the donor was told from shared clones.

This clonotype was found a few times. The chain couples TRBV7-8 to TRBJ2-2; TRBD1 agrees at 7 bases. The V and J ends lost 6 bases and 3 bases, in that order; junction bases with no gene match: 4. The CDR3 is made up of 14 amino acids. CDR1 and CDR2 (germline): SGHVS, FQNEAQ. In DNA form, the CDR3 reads TGTGCCAGCAGTGGGACAGTATACACCGGGGAGCTGTTTTTT. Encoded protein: CASSGTVYTGELFF.

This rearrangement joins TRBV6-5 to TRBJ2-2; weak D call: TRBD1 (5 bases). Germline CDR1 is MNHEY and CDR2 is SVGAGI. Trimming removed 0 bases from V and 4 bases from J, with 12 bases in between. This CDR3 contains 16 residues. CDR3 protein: CASSYSRTGPTGELFF. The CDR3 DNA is TGTGCCAGCAGTTACTCGAGAACAGGACCCACCGGGGAGCTGTTTTTT.

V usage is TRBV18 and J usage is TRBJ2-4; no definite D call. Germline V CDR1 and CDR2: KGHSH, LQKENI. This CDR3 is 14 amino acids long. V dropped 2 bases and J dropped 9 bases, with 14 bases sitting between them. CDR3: CASSPREGSGIQYF. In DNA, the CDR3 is TGTGCCAGCTCACCAAGGGAAGGGTCGGGCATTCAGTACTTC.

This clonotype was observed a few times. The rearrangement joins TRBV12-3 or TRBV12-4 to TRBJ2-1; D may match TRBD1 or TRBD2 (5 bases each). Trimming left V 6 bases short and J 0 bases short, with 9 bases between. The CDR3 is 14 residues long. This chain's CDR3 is CASSGTSSYNEQFF. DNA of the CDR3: TGTGCCAGCAGCGGGACCAGCTCCTACAATGAGCAGTTCTTC.

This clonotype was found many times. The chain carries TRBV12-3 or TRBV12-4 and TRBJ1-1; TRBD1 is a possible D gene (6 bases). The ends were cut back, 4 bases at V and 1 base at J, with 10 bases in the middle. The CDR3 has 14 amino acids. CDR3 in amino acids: CASSSGQRNTEAFF. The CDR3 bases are TGTGCCAGCAGTTCAGGACAGCGGAACACTGAAGCTTTCTTT.

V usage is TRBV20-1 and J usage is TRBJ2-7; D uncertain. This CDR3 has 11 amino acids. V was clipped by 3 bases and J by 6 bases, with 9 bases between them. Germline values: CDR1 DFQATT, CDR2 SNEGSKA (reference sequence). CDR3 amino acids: CSARADREQYV. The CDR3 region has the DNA TGCAGTGCTAGGGCAGATCGCGAGCAGTACGTC.

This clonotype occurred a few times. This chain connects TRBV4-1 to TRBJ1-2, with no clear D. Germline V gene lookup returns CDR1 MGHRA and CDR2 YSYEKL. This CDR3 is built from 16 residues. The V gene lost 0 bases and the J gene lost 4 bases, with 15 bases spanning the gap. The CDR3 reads CASSQESVSAIYGYTF. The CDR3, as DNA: TGCGCCAGCAGCCAAGAATCTGTCAGTGCAATCTATGGCTACACCTTC.

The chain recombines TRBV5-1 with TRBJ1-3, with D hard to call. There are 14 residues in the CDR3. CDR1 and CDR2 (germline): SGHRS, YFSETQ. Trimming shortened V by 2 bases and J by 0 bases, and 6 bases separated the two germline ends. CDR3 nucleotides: TGCGCCAGCAGCTTTAGGGACTCTGGAAACACCATATATTTT. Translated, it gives CASSFRDSGNTIYF.

CDR3 amino acids: CASSAPYEQYF. Here the CDR3 DNA reads TGTGCCAGCAGCGCCCCCTACGAGCAGTACTTC. The chain combines TRBV7-9 with TRBJ2-7; no definite D call. Trimming removed 5 bases at V and 2 bases at J, with 4 bases between. Per the germline V gene, CDR1 is SEHNR and CDR2 is FQNEAQ (reference sequence). The CDR3 runs to 11 residues.